The rows below give T cell receptor beta chains drawn from one sample of a study of shared clonotypes between healthy human individuals. The repertoire was sequenced with immunoSEQ multiplex PCR; TCRdb's copy has only in-frame clones and lacks some. Of just over 2,000,000 clones listed, roughly 95% were seen once; the top ten hold 0.1% to 0.15%. The sequenced sample was naive CD4+ T cells sorted from blood. Every receptor here comes from a man between 18 and 29 years old in good health. CDR3s include the opening cysteine and the closing phenylalanine or tryptophan. Each record gives: CDR3 length, V gene, J gene, D gene, clone size, CDR3 DNA, CDR3 protein. The D gene is left open where the match is weak. Size values are once, few and many counts, or a class for expanded clones, and some rows have none.

>15|TRBV5-1|TRBJ2-7|.|.
TGCGCCAGCAGCTTGGGAGCGAGCGGAGGCTACGAGCAGTACTTC
CASSLGASGGYEQYF
>10|TRBV6-6|TRBJ2-3|.|.
TGTGCCAGCACAGCAGATACGCAGTATTTT
CASTADTQYF
>14|TRBV7-3|TRBJ2-3|.|.
TGTGCCAGCAGCCCCCGGGACGGCACAGATACGCAGTATTTT
CASSPRDGTDTQYF
>15|TRBV9|TRBJ1-2|TRBD1|once
TGTGCCAGCAGCGTAAGTGGAGGACAGGGGAATGGCTACACCTTC
CASSVSGGQGNGYTF
>16|TRBV25-1|TRBJ2-1|TRBD2|once
TGTGCCAGCAGTGGACATACGGGGGGGCCACACAATGAGCAGTTCTTC
CASSGHTGGPHNEQFF
>15|TRBV27|TRBJ2-1|.|.
TGTGCCAGCACCCCCGACTCCAGCTCCTACAATGAGCAGTTCTTC
CASTPDSSSYNEQFF
>12|TRBV10-3|TRBJ2-3|.|.
TGTGCCATCTCAAGGAGCACAGATACGCAGTATTTT
CAISRSTDTQYF
>14|TRBV25-1|TRBJ1-1|.|.
TGTGCCAGCAGTGGCCCAGGGGTGGTCACTGAAGCTTTCTTT
CASSGPGVVTEAFF
>13|TRBV6-4|TRBJ2-3|.|.
TGTGCCAGCAGTGCCCAGACGTTCGATACGCAGTATTTT
CASSAQTFDTQYF
>16|TRBV5-1|TRBJ2-7|TRBD1|once
TGCGCCAGCAGCTGGACGGAGAGACAGGGGGCCAGCGAGCAGTACTTC
CASSWTERQGASEQYF
>13|TRBV6-5|TRBJ2-3|.|once
TGTGCCAGCAGTAGGGACCGCACAGATACGCAGTATTTT
CASSRDRTDTQYF
>13|TRBV7-2|TRBJ2-3|.|once
TGTGCCAGCAGGCTGGGGATGCTAGATACGCAGTATTTT
CASRLGMLDTQYF
>15|TRBV6-5|TRBJ2-4|.|.
TGTGCCAGCAGTTACAGGGGCGGAGCCAAAAACATTCAGTACTTC
CASSYRGGAKNIQYF
>16|TRBV5-1|TRBJ2-5|.|.
TGCGCCAGCACCATTAGGATAGGAGGGGCTGAAGAGACCCAGTACTTC
CASTIRIGGAEETQYF
>13|TRBV27|TRBJ2-7|.|.
TGTGCCAGCAGTTCAGGGAAGGGGTACGAGCAGTACTTC
CASSSGKGYEQYF
>15|TRBV5-6|TRBJ1-2|.|.
TGTGCCAGCAGCTTAATATGGAACGGCGACTATGGCTACACCTTC
CASSLIWNGDYGYTF
>13|TRBV7-6|TRBJ1-1|.|.
TGTGCCAGCAGCTTAGGGGTGGTCACTGAAGCTTTCTTT
CASSLGVVTEAFF
>12|TRBV6-5|TRBJ2-3|TRBD1|.
TGTGCCAGCAGTACGGGACAGGGGTTGCAGTATTTT
CASSTGQGLQYF
>14|TRBV5-6|TRBJ2-7|.|once
TGTGCCAGCAGCTTCAGGGTTAGGACCTACGAGCAGTACTTC
CASSFRVRTYEQYF
>13|TRBV11-2|TRBJ2-7|.|.
TGTGCCAGCAGCACCGACTCGTCCTACGAGCAGTACTTC
CASSTDSSYEQYF